This TCR beta chain was identified during a study of cytomegalovirus exposure and HLA in healthy donors. Whole-study results and caveats: Some TCR beta chains (more than 150 of them) were listed as cytomegalovirus-associated. By HLA locus, TCR association rates varied in a later analysis, with DRB1 showing the most and HLA-C the fewest. Most CMV-associated TCR beta chains appeared HLA-restricted in a later analysis.

PCR used 60 Vbeta primers and 13 Jbeta primers. Data came from immunoSEQ multiplex PCR; TCRdb stores just in-frame clones and leaves some out. The sample lists approximately 100,000 clones; 74% were seen once. With regard to this clone: What it binds is not known.

This TCR was sampled from a man aged 50-60 years in good health and CMV-seropositive. Specimen: PBMCs.

The CDR3 region is CASGWYRDSSYEQYF. CDR3 DNA: TGTGCCAGCGGCTGGTACCGGGACAGCTCCTACGAGCAGTACTTC. V gene TRBV6-1 combines with J gene TRBJ2-7; 7 nucleotides match TRBD1. Germline V gene sequence: CDR1 MNHNS, CDR2 SASEGT. V was clipped by 8 bases and J by 0 bases; unmatched bases: 10. The CDR3 spans 15 residues.